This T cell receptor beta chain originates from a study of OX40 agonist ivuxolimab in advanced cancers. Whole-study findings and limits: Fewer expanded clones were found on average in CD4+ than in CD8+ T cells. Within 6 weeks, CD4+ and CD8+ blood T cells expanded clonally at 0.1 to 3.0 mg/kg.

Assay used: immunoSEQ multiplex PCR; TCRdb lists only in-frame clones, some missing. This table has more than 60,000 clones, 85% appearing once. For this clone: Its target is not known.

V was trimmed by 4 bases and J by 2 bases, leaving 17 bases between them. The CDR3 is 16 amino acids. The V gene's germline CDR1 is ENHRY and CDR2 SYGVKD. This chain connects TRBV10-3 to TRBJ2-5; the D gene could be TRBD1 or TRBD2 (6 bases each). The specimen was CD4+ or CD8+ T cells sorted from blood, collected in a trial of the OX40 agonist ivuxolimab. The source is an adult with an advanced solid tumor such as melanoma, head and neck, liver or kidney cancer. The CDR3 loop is CAISAGARGTQETQYF. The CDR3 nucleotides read TGTGCCATCAGTGCGGGGGCCCGGGGGACTCAAGAGACCCAGTACTTC.